One sample yielded the 3 T cell receptor beta chains listed below, sequenced in a study of blood T cell repertoires in COVID-19 (dated by TCRdb to the early 2020s). The library was prepared using the immunoSEQ multiplex PCR assay. TCRdb took over this immuneACCESS table, retaining in-frame rearrangements with V and J assigned. Such tables are incomplete; in checked studies, under half of the missing clones stem from an unresolved V gene, and the remainder is unexplained. Across this sample there are some 270,000 clones, with around nine tenths seen only once. 2% to 2.5% of the sample comes from the top ten. Material: peripheral blood. These receptors were collected from a man between 50 and 59 years old with acute or convalescent COVID-19.

V is TRBV10-3 and J is TRBJ1-4, with 9 positions matching TRBD1. CDR3 size: 15 residues. V shed 0 bases and J 6 bases; nucleotides not matched to a gene: 2. The germline V gene encodes CDR1 ENHRY and CDR2 SYGVKD. CDR3 region: CAISESRDRDEKLFF. The CDR3 nucleotides read TGTGCCATCAGTGAGTCCCGGGACAGGGATGAAAAACTGTTTTTT.

The rearrangement links TRBV14 to TRBJ2-2; 8 positions match TRBD1. With 2 bases clipped from V and 6 bases from J, the junction kept 2 bases outside the gene matches. Germline assignment: CDR1 SGHDN and CDR2 FVKESK. CDR3 length: 14 residues. The CDR3, as DNA: TGTGCCAGCAGCCAAAGGGACAGGTCCGGGGAGCTGTTTTTT. The encoded protein is CASSQRDRSGELFF.

The rearrangement uses TRBV12-5 and TRBJ2-7, with 10 positions matching TRBD1. V was clipped by 2 bases and J by 6 bases; unmatched bases: 10. The CDR3 has 16 amino acids. The germline V gene encodes CDR1 LGHNT and CDR2 FRNRAP. CDR3 bases: TGTGCTAGTGGTTTGTACACCGGGACAGGGGTTGGCGAGCAGTACTTC. As protein: CASGLYTGTGVGEQYF.